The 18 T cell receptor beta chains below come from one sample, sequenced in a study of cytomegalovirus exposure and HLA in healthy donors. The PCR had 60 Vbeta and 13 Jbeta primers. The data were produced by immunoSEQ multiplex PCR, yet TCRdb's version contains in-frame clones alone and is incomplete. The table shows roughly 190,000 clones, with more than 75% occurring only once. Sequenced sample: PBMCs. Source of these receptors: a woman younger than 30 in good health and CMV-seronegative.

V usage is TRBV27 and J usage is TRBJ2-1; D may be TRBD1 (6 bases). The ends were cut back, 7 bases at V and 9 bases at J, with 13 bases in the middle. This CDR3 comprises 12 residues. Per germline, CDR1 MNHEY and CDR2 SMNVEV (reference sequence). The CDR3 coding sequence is TGTGCCAGCATATCAGGGGCCGGTGAGCAGTTCTTC. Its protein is CASISGAGEQFF.

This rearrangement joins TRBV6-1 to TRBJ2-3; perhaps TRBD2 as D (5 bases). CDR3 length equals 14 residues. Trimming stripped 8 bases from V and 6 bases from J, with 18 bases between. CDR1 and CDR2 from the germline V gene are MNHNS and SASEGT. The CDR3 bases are TGTGCCAGCGGGATCCAGTGGGTAGCGGATACGCAGTATTTT. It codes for CASGIQWVADTQYF.

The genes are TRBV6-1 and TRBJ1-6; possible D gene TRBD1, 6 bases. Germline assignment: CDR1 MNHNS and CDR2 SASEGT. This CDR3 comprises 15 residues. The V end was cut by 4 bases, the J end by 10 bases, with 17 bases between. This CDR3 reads CASSAQGLAGSPLHF. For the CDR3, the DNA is TGTGCCAGCAGTGCGCAGGGGTTAGCGGGGTCACCCCTCCACTTT.

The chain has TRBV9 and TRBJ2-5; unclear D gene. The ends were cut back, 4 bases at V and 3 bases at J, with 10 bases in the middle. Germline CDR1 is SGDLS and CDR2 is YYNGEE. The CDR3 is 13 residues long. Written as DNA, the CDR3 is TGTGCCAGCAGCCTCCGTGGAGAAGAGACCCAGTACTTC. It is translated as CASSLRGEETQYF. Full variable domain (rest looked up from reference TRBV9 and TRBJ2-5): DSGVTQTPKHLITATGQRVTLRCSPRSGDLSVYWYQQSLDQGLQFLIQYYNGEERAKGNILERFSAQQFPDLHSELNLSSLELGDSALYFCASSLRGEETQYFGPGTRLLVL.

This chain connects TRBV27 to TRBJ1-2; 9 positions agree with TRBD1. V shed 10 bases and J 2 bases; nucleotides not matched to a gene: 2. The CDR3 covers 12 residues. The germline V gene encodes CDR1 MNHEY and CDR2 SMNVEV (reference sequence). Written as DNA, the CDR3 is TGTGCCACCGGGACAGGGAACTATGGCTACACCTTC. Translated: CATGTGNYGYTF.

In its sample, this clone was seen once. Here the CDR3 DNA reads TGTGCCAGCAGTTTAAAAGCCCTCGTGGAGCAGTACTTC. It yields the protein CASSLKALVEQYF. V is TRBV28 and J is TRBJ2-7; no firm D call. This CDR3 region has 13 residues. The ends were cut back, 2 bases at V and 7 bases at J, with 12 bases in the middle. In germline, CDR1 is MDHEN, CDR2 SYDVKM.

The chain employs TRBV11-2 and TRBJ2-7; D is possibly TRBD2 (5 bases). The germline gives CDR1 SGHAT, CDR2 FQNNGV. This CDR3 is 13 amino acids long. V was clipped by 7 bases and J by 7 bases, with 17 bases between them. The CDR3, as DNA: TGTGCCAGCACCCCCACTAGTCCACGGGAGCAGTACTTC. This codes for CASTPTSPREQYF.

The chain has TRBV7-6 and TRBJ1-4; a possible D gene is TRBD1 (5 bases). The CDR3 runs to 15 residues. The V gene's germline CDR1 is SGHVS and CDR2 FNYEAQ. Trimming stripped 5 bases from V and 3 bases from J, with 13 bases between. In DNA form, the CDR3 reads TGTGCCAGCAGCCTAAACGTAGGGGCTAATGAAAAACTGTTTTTT. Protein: CASSLNVGANEKLFF.

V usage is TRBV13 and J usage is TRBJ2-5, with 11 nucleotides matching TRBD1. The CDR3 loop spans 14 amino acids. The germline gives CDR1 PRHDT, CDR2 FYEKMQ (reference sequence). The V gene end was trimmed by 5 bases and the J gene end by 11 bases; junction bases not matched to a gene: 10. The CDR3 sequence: CASSIGQGAREQYF. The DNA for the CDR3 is TGTGCCAGCAGCATCGGACAGGGGGCGAGGGAGCAGTACTTC.

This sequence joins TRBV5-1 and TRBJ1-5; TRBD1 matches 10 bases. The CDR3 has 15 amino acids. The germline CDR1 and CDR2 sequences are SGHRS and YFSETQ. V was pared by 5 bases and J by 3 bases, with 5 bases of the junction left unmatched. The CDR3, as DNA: TGCGCCAGCAGGTATGGGACAGGGGACAATCAGCCCCAGCATTTT. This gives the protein CASRYGTGDNQPQHF.

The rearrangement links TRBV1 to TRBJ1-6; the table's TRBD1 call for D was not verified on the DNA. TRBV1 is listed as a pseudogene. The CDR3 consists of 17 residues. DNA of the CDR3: TGCACCAGCAGCCATTTTACCCCCGGGACAAAGGATTCACCCCTCCACTTT. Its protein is CTSSHFTPGTKDSPLHF.

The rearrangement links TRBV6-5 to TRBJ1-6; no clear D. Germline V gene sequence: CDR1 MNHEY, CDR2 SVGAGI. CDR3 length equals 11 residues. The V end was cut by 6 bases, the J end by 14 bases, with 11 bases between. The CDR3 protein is CASRKLLALHF. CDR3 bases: TGTGCCAGCAGAAAGCTTCTGGCCCTCCACTTT.

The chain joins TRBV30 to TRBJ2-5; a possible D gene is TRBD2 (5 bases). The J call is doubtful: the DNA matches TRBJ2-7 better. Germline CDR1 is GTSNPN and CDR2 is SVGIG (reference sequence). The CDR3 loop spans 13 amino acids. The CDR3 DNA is TGTGCCTGGAGTGGCGAGGGTGTCTACGAGCAGTACTTC. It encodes CAWSGEGVYEQYF.

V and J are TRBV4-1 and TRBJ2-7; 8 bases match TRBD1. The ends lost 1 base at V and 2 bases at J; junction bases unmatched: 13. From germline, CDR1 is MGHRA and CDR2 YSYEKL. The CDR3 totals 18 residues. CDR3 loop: CASSQGHSRGPLPYEQYF. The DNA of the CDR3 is TGCGCCAGCAGCCAAGGGCATTCCAGGGGGCCTCTTCCCTACGAGCAGTACTTC.

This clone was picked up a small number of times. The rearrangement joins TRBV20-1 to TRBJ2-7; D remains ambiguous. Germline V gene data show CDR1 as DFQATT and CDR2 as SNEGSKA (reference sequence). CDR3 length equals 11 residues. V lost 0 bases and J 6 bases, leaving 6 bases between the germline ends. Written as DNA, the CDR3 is TGCAGTGCTAGAGATCGGGTCGAGCAGTACTTC. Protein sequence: CSARDRVEQYF.

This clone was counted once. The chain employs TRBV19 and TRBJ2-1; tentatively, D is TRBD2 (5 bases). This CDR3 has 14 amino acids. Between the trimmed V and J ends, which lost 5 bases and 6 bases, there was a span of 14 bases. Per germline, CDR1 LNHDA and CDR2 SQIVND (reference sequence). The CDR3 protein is CASSLLRRANEQFF. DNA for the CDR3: TGTGCCAGTAGTCTCCTGAGGCGGGCCAATGAGCAGTTCTTC.

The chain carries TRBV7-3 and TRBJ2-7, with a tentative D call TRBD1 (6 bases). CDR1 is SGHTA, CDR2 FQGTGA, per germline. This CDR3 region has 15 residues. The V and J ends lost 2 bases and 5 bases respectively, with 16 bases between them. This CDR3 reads CASSLEPGAAHEQYF. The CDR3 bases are TGTGCCAGCAGCTTAGAACCAGGGGCGGCCCACGAGCAGTACTTC.

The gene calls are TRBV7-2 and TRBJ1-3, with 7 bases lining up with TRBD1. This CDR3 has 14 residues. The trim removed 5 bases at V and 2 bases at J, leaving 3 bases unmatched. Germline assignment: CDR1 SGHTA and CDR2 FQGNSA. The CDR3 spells CASSQGTAGNTIYF. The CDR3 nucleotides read TGTGCCAGCAGCCAGGGGACAGCTGGAAACACCATATATTTT.